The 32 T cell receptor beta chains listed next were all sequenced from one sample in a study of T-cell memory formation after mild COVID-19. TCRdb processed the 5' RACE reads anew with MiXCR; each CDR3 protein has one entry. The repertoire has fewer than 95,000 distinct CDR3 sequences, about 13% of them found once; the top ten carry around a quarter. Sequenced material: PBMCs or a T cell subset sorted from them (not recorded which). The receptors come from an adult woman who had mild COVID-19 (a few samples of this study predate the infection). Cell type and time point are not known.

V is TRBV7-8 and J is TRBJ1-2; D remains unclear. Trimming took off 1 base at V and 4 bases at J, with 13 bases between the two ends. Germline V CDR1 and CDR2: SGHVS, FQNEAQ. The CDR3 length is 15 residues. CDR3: CASSLGLGHPYGYTF. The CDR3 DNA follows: TGTGCCAGCAGCTTAGGCTTGGGCCACCCCTATGGCTACACCTTC.

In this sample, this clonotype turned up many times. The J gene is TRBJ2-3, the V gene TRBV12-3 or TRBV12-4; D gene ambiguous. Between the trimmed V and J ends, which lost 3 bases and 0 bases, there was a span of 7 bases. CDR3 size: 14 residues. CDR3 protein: CASSLSDSTDTQYF. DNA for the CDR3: TGTGCCAGCAGTTTGTCAGATAGCACAGATACGCAGTATTTT.

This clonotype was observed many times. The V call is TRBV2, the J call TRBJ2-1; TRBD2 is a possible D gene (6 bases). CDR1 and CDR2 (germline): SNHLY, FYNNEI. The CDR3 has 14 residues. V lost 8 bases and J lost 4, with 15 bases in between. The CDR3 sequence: CASGAGSGYNEQFF. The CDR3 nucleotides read TGTGCCAGCGGAGCGGGCTCTGGGTACAATGAGCAGTTCTTC.

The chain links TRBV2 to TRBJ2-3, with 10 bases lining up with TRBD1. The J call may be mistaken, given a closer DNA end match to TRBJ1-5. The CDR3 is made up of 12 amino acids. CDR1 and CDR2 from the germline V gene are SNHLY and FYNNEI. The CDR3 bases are TGTGCCGGGACAGGGGTCACAGATACGCAGCATTTT. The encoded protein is CAGTGVTDTQHF.

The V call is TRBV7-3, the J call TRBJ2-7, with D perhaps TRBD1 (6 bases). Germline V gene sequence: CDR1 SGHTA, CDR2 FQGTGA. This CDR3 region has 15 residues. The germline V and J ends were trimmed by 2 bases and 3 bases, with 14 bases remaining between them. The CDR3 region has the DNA TGTGCCAGCAGCTTAGCGGCAGGGGCAAACTACGAGCAGTACTTC. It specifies CASSLAAGANYEQYF. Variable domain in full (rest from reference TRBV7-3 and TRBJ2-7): GAGVSQTPSNKVTEKGKYVELRCDPISGHTALYWYRQSLGQGPEFLIYFQGTGAADDSGLPNDRFFAVRPEGSVSTLKIQRTERGDSAVYLCASSLAAGANYEQYFGPGTRLTVT.

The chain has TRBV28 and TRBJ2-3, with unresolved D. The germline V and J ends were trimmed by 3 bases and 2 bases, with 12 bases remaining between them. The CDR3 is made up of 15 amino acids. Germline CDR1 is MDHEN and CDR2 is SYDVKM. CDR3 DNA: TGTGCCAGCAGTTTGACACCTATCGCCACAGATACGCAGTATTTT. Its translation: CASSLTPIATDTQYF.

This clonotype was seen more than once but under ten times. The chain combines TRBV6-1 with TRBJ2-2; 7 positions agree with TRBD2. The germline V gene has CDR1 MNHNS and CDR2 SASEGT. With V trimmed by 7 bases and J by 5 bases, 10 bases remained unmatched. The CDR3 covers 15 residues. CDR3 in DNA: TGTGCCAGCAAGGTGGCGGGAGTAGATACCGGGGAGCTGTTTTTT. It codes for CASKVAGVDTGELFF.

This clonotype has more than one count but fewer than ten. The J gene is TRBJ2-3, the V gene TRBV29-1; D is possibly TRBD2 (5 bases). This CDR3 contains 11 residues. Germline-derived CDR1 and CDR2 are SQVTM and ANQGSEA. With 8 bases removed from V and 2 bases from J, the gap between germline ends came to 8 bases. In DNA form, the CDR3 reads TGCAGCTTGGGAGACACAGATACGCAGTATTTT. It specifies CSLGDTDTQYF.

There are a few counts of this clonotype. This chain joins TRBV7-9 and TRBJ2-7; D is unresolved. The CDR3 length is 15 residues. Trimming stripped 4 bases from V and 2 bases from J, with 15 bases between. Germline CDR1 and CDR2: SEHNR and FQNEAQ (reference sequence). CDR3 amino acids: CASSSADGVTYEQYF. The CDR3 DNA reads TGTGCCAGCAGCTCTGCGGACGGTGTTACCTACGAGCAGTACTTC.

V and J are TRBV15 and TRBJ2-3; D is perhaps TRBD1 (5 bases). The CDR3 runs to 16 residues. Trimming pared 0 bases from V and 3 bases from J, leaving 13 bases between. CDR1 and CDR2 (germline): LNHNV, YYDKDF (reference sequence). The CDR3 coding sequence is TGTGCCACCAGCAGAGAGTGGGGCCAGAGGACAGATACGCAGTATTTT. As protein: CATSREWGQRTDTQYF.

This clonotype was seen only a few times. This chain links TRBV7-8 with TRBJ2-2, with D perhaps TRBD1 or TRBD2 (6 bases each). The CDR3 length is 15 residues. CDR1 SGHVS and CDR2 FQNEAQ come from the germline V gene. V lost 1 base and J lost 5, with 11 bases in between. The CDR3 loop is CASSLGGAGTGELFF. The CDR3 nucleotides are TGTGCCAGCAGCTTAGGGGGGGCCGGGACCGGGGAGCTGTTTTTT.

CDR3 region: CASSQLAGVGETQYF. The CDR3 DNA reads TGTGCCAGCAGTCAATTAGCGGGAGTAGGGGAGACCCAGTACTTC. The rearrangement links TRBV12-3 or TRBV12-4 to TRBJ2-5; TRBD2 aligns across 9 bases. V was clipped by 5 bases and J by 5 bases; unmatched bases: 9. The CDR3 length is 15 residues.

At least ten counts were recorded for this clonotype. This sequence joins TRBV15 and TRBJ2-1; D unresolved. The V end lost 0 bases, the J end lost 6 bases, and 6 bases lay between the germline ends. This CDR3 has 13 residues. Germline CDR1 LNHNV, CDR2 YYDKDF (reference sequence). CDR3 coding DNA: TGTGCCACCAGCAGAGATAAGGTCAATGAGCAGTTCTTC. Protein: CATSRDKVNEQFF.

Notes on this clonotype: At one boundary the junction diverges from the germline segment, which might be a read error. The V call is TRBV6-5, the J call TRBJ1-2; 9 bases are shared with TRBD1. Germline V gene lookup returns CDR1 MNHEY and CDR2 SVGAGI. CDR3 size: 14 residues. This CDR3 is CASSKQPTTGGEDF. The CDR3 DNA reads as TGTGCCAGCAGTAAGCAACCGACGACAGGGGGAGAAGACTTC.

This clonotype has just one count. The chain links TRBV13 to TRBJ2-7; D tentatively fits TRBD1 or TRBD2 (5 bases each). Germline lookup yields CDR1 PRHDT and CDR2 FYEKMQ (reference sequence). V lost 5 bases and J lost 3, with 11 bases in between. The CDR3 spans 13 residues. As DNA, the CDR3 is TGTGCCAGCAGCCCCCGGGACCGCTACGAGCAGTACTTC. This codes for CASSPRDRYEQYF. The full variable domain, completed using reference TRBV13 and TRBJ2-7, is AAGVIQSPRHLIKEKRETATLKCYPIPRHDTVYWYQQGPGQDPQFLISFYEKMQSDKGSIPDRFSAQQFSDYHSELNMSSLELGDSALYFCASSPRDRYEQYFGPGTRLTVT.

The CDR3 spells CASSENSPLHF. As DNA, the CDR3 is TGCGCCAGCAGCGAGAATTCACCCCTCCACTTT. The chain uses TRBV5-1 and TRBJ1-6; D not certain. This CDR3 comprises 11 residues. V lost 4 bases and J lost 7, with 3 bases in between. CDR1 and CDR2 from the germline V gene are SGHRS and YFSETQ.

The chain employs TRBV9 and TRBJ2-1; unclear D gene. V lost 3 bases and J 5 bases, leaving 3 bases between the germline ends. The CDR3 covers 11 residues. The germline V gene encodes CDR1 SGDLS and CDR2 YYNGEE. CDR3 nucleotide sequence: TGTGCCAGCAGCGCGGACAATGAGCAGTTCTTC. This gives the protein CASSADNEQFF.

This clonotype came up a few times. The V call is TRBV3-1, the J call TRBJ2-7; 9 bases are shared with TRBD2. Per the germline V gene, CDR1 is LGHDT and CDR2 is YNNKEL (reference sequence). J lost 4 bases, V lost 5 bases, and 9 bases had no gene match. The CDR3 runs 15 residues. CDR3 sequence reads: CASSDGTSSIYEQYF. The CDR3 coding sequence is TGTGCCAGCAGCGATGGGACTAGCTCTATTTACGAGCAGTACTTC.

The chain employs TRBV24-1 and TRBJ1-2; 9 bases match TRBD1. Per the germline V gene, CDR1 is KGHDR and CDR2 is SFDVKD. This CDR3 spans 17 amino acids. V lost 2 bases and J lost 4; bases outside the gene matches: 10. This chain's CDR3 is CATSDSHPGQGIYGYTF. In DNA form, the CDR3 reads TGTGCCACCAGTGATTCCCATCCGGGACAGGGCATCTATGGCTACACCTTC.

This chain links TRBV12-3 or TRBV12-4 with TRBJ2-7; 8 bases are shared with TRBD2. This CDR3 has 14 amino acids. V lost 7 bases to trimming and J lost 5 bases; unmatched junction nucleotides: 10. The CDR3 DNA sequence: TGTGCCAGCAATCCCTTCGGGGGGGCAAACGAGCAGTACTTC. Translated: CASNPFGGANEQYF.

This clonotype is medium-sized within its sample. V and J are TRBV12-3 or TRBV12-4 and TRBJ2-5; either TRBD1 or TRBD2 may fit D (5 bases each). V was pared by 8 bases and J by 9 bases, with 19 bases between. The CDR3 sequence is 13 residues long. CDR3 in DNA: TGTGCCAGCGGGGCAGGAGGAGCATCGGCCCAGTACTTC. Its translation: CASGAGGASAQYF.

CDR3 DNA sequence: TGTGCCAGCAGCATAGTGTACGTTACTAGCGGAGACCAGCGGGCCCAGTACTTC. It yields the protein CASSIVYVTSGDQRAQYF. The chain combines TRBV7-9 with TRBJ2-5; 8 positions agree with TRBD2. Germline V gene lookup returns CDR1 SEHNR and CDR2 FQNEAQ (reference sequence). Trimming at V came to 5 bases and at J to 9 bases, leaving 23 bases not matched to a gene. The CDR3 is made up of 18 amino acids.

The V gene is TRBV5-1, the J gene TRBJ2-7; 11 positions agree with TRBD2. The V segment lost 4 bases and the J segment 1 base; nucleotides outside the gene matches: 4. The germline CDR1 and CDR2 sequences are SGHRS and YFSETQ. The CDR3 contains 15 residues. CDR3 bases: TGCGCCAGCAGCGCTGGGACTAGCGGATCCTACGAGCAGTACTTC. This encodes CASSAGTSGSYEQYF.

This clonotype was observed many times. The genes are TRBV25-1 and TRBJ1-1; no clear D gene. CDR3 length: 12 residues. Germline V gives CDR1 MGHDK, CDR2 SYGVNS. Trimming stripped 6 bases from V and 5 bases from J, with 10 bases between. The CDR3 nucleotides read TGTGCCAGCAGCCAGACTAGAACTGAAGCTTTCTTT. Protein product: CASSQTRTEAFF. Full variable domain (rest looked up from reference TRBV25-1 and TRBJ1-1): EADIYQTPRYLVIGTGKKITLECSQTMGHDKMYWYQQDPGMELHLIHYSYGVNSTEKGDLSSESTVSRIRTEHFPLTLESARPSHTSQYLCASSQTRTEAFFGQGTRLTVV.

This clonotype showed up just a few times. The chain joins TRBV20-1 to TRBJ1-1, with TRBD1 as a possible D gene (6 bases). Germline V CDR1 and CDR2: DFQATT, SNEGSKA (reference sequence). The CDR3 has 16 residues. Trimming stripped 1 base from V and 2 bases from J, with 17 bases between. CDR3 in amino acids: CSARVGAMWKNTEAFF. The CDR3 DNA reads TGCAGTGCTAGAGTGGGGGCCATGTGGAAAAACACTGAAGCTTTCTTT.

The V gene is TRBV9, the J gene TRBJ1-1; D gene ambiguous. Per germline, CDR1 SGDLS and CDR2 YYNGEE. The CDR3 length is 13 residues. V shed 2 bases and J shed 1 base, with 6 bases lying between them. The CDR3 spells CASSVGRNTEAFF. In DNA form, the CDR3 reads TGTGCCAGCAGCGTCGGAAGGAACACTGAAGCTTTCTTT. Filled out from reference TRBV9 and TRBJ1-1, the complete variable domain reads DSGVTQTPKHLITATGQRVTLRCSPRSGDLSVYWYQQSLDQGLQFLIQYYNGEERAKGNILERFSAQQFPDLHSELNLSSLELGDSALYFCASSVGRNTEAFFGQGTRLTVV.

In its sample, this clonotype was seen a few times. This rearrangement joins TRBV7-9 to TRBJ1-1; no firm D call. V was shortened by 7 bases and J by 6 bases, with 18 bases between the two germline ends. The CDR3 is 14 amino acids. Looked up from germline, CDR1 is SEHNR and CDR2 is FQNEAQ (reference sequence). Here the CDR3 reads CASTSSLGAAEAFF. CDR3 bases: TGTGCCAGCACCAGTTCTCTGGGTGCCGCTGAAGCTTTCTTT.

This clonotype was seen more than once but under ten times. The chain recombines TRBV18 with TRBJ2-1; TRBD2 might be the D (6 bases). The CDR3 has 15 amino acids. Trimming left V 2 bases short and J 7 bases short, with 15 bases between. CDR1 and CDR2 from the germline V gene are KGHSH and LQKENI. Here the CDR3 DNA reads TGTGCCAGCTCACCAGACTGGGGGGTGGATAATGAGCAGTTCTTC. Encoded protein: CASSPDWGVDNEQFF.

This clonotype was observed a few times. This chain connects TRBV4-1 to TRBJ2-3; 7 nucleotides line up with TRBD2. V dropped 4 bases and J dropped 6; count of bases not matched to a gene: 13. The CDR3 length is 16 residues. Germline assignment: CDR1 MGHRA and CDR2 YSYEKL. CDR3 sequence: CASSPPVGAGKDTQYF. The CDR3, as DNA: TGCGCCAGCAGCCCGCCCGTCGGAGCGGGGAAGGATACGCAGTATTTT.

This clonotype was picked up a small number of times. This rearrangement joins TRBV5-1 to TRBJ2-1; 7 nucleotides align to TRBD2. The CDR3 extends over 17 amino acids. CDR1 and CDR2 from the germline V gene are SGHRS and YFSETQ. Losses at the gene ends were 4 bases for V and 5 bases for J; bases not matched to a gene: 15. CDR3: CASSPDLLAEPDNEQFF. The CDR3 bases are TGCGCCAGCAGCCCCGACCTTCTAGCGGAGCCTGACAATGAGCAGTTCTTC.

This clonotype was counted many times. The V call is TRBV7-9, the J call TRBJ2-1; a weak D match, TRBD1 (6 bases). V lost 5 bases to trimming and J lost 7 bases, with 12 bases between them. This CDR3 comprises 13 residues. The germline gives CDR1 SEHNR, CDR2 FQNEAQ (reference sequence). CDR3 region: CASSPERGNEQFF. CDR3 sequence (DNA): TGTGCCAGCAGCCCCGAGAGGGGGAATGAGCAGTTCTTC.

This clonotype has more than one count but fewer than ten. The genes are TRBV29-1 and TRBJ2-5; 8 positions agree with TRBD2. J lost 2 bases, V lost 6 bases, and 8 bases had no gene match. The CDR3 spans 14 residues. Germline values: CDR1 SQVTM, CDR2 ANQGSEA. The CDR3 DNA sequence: TGCAGCGTGGAGGGACTAGAGAGTCAAGAGACCCAGTACTTC. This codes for CSVEGLESQETQYF.